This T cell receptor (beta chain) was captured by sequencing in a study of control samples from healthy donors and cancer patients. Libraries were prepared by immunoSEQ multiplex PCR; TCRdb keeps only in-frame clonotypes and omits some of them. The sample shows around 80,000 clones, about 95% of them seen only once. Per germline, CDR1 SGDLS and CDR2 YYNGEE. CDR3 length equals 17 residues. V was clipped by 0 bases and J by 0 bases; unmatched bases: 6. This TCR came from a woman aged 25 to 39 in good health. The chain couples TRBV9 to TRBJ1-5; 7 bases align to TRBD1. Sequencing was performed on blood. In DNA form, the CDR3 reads TGTGCCAGCAGCGTAGTAACTGGACAGGTTAGCAATCAGCCCCAGCATTTT. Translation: CASSVVTGQVSNQPQHF.